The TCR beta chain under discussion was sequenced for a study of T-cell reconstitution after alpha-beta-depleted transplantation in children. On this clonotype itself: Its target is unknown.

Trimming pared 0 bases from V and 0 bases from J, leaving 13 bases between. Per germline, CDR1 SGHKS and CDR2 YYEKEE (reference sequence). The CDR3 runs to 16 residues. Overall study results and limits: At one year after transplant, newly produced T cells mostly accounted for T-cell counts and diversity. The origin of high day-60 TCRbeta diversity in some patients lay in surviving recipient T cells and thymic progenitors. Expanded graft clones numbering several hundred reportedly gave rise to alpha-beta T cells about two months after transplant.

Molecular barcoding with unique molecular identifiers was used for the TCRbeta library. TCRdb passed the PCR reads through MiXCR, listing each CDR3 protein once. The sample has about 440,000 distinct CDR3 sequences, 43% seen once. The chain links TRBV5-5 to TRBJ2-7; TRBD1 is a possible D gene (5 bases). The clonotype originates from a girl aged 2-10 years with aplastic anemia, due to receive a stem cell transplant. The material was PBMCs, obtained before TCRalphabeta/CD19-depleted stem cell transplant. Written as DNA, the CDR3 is TGTGCCAGCAGCTTGGCCGGAACTGGGGCCTCCTACGAGCAGTACTTC. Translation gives CASSLAGTGASYEQYF.